These 10 T cell receptor beta chains share one sample of origin, sequenced in a study of PD-1 blockade in classical Hodgkin lymphoma. Repertoires were generated with immunoSEQ multiplex PCR, while TCRdb's copy carries only in-frame clones and drops some. The sample contains over 60,000 clones, roughly 92% of which appear only once. Time point reported: newly diagnosed, previously untreated cHL patient sample. The material sequenced was peripheral blood mononuclear cells (PBMCs). The receptors derive from a human donor with classical Hodgkin lymphoma.

The chain carries TRBV7-2 and TRBJ2-7; 8 bases are shared with TRBD2. The V segment lost 3 bases and the J segment 3 bases; nucleotides outside the gene matches: 13. The CDR3 is 17 amino acids. Germline V gene lookup returns CDR1 SGHTA and CDR2 FQGNSA. CDR3 sequence: CASSFSSGREPLYEQYF. CDR3 in DNA: TGTGCCAGCAGCTTCTCTAGCGGGCGGGAGCCCCTCTACGAGCAGTACTTC.

V is TRBV5-1 and J is TRBJ2-3; TRBD2 agrees at 12 bases. The CDR3 length is 16 residues. Germline V gene lookup returns CDR1 SGHRS and CDR2 YFSETQ. Trimming at V came to 1 base and at J to 11 bases, leaving 11 bases not matched to a gene. CDR3 nucleotides: TGCGCCAGCAGCTTGCGTCTAGCGGGAGGGCCGGTCGGGCAGTATTTT. This translates into CASSLRLAGGPVGQYF.

The V gene is TRBV28, the J gene TRBJ1-5; TRBD1 might be the D (5 bases). The germline gives CDR1 MDHEN, CDR2 SYDVKM. The CDR3 is made up of 15 amino acids. V lost 6 bases, J lost 2 bases, and 14 bases lay in between. The CDR3 region is CASRFGQGGNQPQHF. In DNA form, the CDR3 reads TGTGCCAGCAGATTCGGCCAAGGGGGCAATCAGCCCCAGCATTTT.

The chain combines TRBV5-1 with TRBJ1-6; D gene uncertain. The CDR3 has 14 amino acids. Trimming removed 1 base at V and 6 bases at J, with 8 bases between. Germline V gene lookup returns CDR1 SGHRS and CDR2 YFSETQ. CDR3 in amino acids: CASSLWQTNSPLHF. CDR3 in DNA: TGCGCCAGCAGCTTGTGGCAGACTAATTCACCCCTCCACTTT.

This rearrangement joins TRBV2 to TRBJ1-1, with 7 nucleotides matching TRBD1. CDR1 and CDR2 from the germline V gene are SNHLY and FYNNEI. The CDR3 runs 14 residues. V gave up 3 bases and J gave up 10 bases; unmatched junction bases: 11. CDR3 region: CASSETGWVGGAFF. The CDR3 DNA sequence: TGTGCCAGCAGTGAGACAGGGTGGGTCGGAGGAGCTTTCTTT.

The V and J genes are TRBV6-5 and TRBJ1-1; no firm D call. V dropped 7 bases and J dropped 2 bases, with 8 bases sitting between them. The CDR3 loop spans 12 amino acids. Germline loops: CDR1 MNHEY, CDR2 SVGAGI. CDR3 residues: CASNTGNTEAFF. In DNA, the CDR3 is TGTGCCAGCAATACGGGAAACACTGAAGCTTTCTTT.

J is TRBJ1-3 and V is TRBV28; D gene unclear. The CDR3 totals 12 residues. V lost 6 bases and J lost 9, with 12 bases in between. Germline V gives CDR1 MDHEN, CDR2 SYDVKM. The CDR3 protein is CASSPPVGTIYF. In DNA form, the CDR3 reads TGTGCCAGCAGCCCGCCGGTTGGCACCATATATTTT.

The V call is TRBV4-2, the J call TRBJ2-5; perhaps TRBD2 as D (6 bases). V was trimmed by 0 bases and J by 7 bases, leaving 6 bases between them. This CDR3 contains 12 residues. The germline V gene encodes CDR1 LGHNA and CDR2 YNFKEQ. The CDR3 DNA reads TGTGCCAGCAGCCAAGAGGGGGGGACCCAGTACTTC. It is translated as CASSQEGGTQYF.

J is TRBJ2-7 and V is TRBV5-1; D not resolved. The CDR3 extends over 13 amino acids. V was pared by 0 bases and J by 4 bases, with 8 bases between. Germline CDR1 reads SGHRS; CDR2 reads YFSETQ. CDR3 sequence (DNA): TGCGCCAGCAGCTTGGACTTGAAATACGAGCAGTACTTC. It specifies CASSLDLKYEQYF.

The chain employs TRBV5-5 and TRBJ1-2; possibly TRBD1 for D (5 bases). Germline V gene lookup returns CDR1 SGHKS and CDR2 YYEKEE (reference sequence). The CDR3 covers 13 residues. The germline V and J ends were trimmed by 0 bases and 4 bases, with 7 bases remaining between them. CDR3 protein: CASSLDGTYGYTF. The CDR3 coding sequence is TGTGCCAGCAGCTTGGACGGGACCTATGGCTACACCTTC.